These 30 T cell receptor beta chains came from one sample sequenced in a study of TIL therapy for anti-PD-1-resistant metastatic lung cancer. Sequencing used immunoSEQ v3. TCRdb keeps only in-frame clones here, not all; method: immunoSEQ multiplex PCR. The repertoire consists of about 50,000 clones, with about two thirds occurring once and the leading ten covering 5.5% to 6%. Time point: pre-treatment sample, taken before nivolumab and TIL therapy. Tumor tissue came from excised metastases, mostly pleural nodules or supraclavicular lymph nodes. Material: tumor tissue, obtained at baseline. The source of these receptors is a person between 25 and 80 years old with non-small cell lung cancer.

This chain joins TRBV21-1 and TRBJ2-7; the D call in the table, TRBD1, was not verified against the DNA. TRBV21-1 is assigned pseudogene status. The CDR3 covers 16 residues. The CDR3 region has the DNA TGTGCCAGCAGCCCCAAACTAGGACAGGGGCCCAGGAGCAAGTACTTC. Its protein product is CASSPKLGQGPRSKYF.

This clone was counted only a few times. CDR3 in amino acids: CASSGGTGQETQYF. CDR3 nucleotide sequence: TGTGCCAGCAGCGGAGGGACAGGGCAAGAGACCCAGTACTTC. V usage is TRBV7-3 and J usage is TRBJ2-5; 9 bases are a match to TRBD1. This CDR3 is 14 amino acids long. The trim removed 5 bases at V and 2 bases at J, leaving 3 bases unmatched. Germline-derived CDR1 and CDR2 are SGHTA and FQGTGA. Full variable domain (missing parts from reference TRBV7-3 and TRBJ2-5): GAGVSQTPSNKVTEKGKYVELRCDPISGHTALYWYRQSLGQGPEFLIYFQGTGAADDSGLPNDRFFAVRPEGSVSTLKIQRTERGDSAVYLCASSGGTGQETQYFGPGTRLLVL.

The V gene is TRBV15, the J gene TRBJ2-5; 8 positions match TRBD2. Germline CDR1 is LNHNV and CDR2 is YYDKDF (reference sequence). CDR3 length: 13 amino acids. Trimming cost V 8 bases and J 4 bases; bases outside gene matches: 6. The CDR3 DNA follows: TGTGCCACCCAGCGGGAGTTGGGAGAGACCCAGTACTTC. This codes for CATQRELGETQYF.

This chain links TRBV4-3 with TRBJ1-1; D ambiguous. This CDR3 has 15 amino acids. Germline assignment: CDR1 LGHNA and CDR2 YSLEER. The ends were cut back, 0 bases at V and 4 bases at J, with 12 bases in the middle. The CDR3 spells CASSQDLQPFTEAFF. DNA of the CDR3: TGCGCCAGCAGCCAAGACCTACAGCCGTTCACTGAAGCTTTCTTT.

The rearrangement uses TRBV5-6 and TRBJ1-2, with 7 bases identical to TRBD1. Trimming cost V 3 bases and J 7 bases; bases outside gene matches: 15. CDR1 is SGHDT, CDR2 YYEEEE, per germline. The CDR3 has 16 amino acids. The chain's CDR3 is CASSSDLTGRAGGYTF. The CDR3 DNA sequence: TGTGCCAGCAGCTCTGATTTGACAGGGCGGGCGGGTGGCTACACCTTC.

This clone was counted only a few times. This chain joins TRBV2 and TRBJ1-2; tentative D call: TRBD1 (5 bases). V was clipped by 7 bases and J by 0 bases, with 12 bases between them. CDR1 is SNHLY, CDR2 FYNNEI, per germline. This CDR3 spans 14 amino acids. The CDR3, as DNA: TGTGCCAGCAAAAGGGACGTGACTAACTATGGCTACACCTTC. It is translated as CASKRDVTNYGYTF.

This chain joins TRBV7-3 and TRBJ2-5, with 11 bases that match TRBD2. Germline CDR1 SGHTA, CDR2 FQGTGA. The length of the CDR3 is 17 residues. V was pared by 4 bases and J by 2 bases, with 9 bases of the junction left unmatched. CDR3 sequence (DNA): TGTGCCAGCAGCTCCGGCCCGGGACTAGCGGAACAAGAGACCCAGTACTTC. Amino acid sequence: CASSSGPGLAEQETQYF.

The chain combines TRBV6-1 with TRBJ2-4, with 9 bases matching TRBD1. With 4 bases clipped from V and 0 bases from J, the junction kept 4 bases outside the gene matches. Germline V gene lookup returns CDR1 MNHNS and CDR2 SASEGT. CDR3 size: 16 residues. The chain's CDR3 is CASSGQGVIAKNIQYF. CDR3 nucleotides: TGTGCCAGCAGTGGACAGGGGGTAATAGCCAAAAACATTCAGTACTTC.

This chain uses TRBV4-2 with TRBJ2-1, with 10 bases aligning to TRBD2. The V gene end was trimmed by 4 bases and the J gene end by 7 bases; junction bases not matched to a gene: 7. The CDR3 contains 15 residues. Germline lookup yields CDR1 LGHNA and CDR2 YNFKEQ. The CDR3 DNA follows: TGTGCCAGCAGCCCGACTAGCGGGTTTTCGAATGAGCAGTTCTTC. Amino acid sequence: CASSPTSGFSNEQFF.

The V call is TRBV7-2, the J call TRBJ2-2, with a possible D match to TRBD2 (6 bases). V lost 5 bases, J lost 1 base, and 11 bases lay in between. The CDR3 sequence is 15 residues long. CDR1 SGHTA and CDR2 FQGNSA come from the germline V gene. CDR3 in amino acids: CASSPAGGNTGELFF. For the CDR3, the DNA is TGTGCCAGCAGCCCAGCGGGCGGGAACACCGGGGAGCTGTTTTTT.

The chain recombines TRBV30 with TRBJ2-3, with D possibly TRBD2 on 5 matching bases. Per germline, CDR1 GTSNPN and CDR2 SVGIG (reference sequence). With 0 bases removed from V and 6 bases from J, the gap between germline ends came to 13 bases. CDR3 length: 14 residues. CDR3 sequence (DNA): TGTGCCTGGAGTGTACGGGGAGTCGGGGATACGCAGTATTTT. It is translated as CAWSVRGVGDTQYF.

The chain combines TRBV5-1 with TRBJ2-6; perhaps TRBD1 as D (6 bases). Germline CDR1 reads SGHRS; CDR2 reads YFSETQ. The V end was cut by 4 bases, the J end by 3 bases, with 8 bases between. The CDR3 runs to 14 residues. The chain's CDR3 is CASSAGVGANVLTF. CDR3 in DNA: TGCGCCAGCAGCGCAGGGGTTGGGGCCAACGTCCTGACTTTC.

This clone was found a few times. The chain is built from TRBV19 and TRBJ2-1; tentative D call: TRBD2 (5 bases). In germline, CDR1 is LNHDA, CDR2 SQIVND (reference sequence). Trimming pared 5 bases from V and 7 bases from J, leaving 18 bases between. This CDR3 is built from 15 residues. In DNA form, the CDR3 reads TGTGCCAGTAGTTCCCGGGCTAGCTCGGGGAATGAGCAGTTCTTC. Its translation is CASSSRASSGNEQFF. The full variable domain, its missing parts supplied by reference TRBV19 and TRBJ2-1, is DGGITQSPKYLFRKEGQNVTLSCEQNLNHDAMYWYRQDPGQGLRLIYYSQIVNDFQKGDIAEGYSVSREKKESFPLTVTSAQKNPTAFYLCASSSRASSGNEQFFGPGTRLTVL.

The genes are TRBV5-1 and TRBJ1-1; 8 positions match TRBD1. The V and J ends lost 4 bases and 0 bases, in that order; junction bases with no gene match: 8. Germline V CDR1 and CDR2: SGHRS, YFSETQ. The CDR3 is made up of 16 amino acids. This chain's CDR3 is CASSPEGQGMNTEAFF. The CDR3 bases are TGCGCCAGCAGCCCAGAAGGACAGGGCATGAACACTGAAGCTTTCTTT.

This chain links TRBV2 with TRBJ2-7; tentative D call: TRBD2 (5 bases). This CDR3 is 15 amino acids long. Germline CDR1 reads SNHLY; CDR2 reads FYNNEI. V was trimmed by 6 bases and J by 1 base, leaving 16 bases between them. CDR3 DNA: TGTGCCAGCAGCCCCCGGGGTTTAAGGTCCTACGAGCAGTACTTC. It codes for CASSPRGLRSYEQYF.

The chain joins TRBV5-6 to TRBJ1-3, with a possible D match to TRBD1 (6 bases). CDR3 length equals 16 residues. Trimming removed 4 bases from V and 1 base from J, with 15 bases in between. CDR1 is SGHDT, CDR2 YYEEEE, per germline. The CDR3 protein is CASSGEVTGSGNTIYF. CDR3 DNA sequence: TGTGCCAGCAGCGGGGAGGTTACAGGGTCTGGAAACACCATATATTTT.

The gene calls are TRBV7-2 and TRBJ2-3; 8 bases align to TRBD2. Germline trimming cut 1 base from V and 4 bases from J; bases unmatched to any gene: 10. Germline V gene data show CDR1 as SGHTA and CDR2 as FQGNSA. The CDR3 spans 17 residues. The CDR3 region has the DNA TGTGCCAGCAGCTTAGTGGGGCCTAGCGGGCCCCCAGATACGCAGTATTTT. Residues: CASSLVGPSGPPDTQYF.

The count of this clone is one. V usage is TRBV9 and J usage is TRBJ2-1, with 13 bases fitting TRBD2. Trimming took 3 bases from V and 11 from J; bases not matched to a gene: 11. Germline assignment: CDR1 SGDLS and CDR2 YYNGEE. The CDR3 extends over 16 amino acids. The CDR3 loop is CASSAPGTSGAMKQFF. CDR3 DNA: TGTGCCAGCAGCGCCCCCGGGACTAGCGGGGCAATGAAGCAGTTCTTC.

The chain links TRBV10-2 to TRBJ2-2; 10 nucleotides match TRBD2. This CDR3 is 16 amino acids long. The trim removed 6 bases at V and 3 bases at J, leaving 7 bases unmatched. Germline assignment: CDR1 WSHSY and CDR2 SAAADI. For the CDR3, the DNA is TGCGCCAGCAGATCGTTAGCGGGGGGATACACCGGGGAGCTGTTTTTT. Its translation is CASRSLAGGYTGELFF.

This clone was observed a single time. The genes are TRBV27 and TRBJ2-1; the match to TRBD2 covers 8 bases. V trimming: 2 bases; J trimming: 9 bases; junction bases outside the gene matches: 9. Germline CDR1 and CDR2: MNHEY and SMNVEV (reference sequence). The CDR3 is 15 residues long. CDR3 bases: TGTGCCAGCAGTTTACAGCCGGGACTAGGAGGTGAGCAGTTCTTC. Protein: CASSLQPGLGGEQFF.

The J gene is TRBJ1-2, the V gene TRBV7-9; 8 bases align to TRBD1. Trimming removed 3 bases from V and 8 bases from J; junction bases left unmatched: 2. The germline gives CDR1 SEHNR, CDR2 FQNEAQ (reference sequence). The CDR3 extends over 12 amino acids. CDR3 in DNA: TGTGCCAGCAGCTTGACAGGGGCCGGCTACACCTTC. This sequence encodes CASSLTGAGYTF.

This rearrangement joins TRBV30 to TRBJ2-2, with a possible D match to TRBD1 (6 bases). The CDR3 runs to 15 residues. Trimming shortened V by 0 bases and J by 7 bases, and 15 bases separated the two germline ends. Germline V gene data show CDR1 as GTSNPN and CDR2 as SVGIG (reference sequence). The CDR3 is CAWSVTRGAGGELFF. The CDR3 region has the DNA TGTGCCTGGAGTGTAACCAGGGGCGCAGGCGGGGAGCTGTTTTTT.

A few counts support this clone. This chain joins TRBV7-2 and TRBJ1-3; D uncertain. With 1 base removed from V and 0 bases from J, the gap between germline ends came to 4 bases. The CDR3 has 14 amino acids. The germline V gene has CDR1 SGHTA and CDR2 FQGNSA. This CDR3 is CASSLVSSGNTIYF. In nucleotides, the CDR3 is TGTGCCAGCAGCTTAGTCAGCTCTGGAAACACCATATATTTT.

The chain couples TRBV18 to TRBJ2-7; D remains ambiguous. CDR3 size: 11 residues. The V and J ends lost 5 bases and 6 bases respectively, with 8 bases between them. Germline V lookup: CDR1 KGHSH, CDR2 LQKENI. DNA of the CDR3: TGTGCCAGCTCAAAGGGTTCCGAGCAGTACTTC. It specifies CASSKGSEQYF.

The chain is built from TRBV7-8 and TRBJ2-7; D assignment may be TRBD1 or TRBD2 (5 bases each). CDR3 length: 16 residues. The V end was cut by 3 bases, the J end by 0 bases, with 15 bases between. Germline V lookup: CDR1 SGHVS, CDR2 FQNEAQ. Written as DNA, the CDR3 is TGTGCCAGCAGCTTTGGGGTATGGGGGAACTCCTACGAGCAGTACTTC. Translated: CASSFGVWGNSYEQYF.

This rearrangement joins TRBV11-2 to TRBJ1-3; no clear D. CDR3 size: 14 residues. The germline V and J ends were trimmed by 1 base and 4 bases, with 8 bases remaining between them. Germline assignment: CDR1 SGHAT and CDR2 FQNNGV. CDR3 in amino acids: CASSLVVGGNTIYF. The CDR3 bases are TGTGCCAGCAGCTTAGTAGTAGGAGGAAACACCATATATTTT.

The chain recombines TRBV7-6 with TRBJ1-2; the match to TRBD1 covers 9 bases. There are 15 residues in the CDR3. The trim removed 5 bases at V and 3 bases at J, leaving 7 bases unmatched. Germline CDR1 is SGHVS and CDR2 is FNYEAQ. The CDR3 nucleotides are TGTGCCAGCAGCCCAAGGGACAGGGAAGACTATGGCTACACCTTC. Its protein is CASSPRDREDYGYTF. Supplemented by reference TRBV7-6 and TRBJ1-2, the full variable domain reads GAGVSQSPRYKVTKRGQDVALRCDPISGHVSLYWYRQALGQGPEFLTYFNYEAQQDKSGLPNDRFSAERPEGSISTLTIQRTEQRDSAMYRCASSPRDREDYGYTFGSGTRLTVV.

CDR3 DNA sequence: TGTGCCAGCAGTTTATGGGCGGGAAACACTGAAGCTTTCTTT. This encodes CASSLWAGNTEAFF. V is TRBV27 and J is TRBJ1-1; D call uncertain. CDR1 and CDR2 (germline): MNHEY, SMNVEV (reference sequence). The CDR3 spans 14 residues. The germline V and J ends were trimmed by 1 base and 2 bases, with 8 bases remaining between them.

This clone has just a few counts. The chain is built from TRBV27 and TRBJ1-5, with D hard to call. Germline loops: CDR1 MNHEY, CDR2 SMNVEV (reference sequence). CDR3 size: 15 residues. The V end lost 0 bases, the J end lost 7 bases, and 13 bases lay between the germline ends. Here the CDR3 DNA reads TGTGCCAGCAGTTTATCGTTCGCGGGTGGACAGCCCCAGCATTTT. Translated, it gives CASSLSFAGGQPQHF.

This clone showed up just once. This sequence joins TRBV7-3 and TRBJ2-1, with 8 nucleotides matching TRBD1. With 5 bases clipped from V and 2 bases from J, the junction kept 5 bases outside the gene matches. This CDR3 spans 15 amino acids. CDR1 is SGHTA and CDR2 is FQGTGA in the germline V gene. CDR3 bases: TGTGCCAGCAGCCTACAGACAGGGGCCTACAATGAGCAGTTCTTC. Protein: CASSLQTGAYNEQFF.